A selection of T cell receptor beta chains follows, all from one sample in a study of identical twins. Each CDR3 protein gets one entry after TCRdb re-called the 5' RACE reads with MiXCR. In the table there are 690,000 or so distinct CDR3 sequences, around 6.1% of which are singletons. The material sequenced was naive T cells sorted from blood. These receptors all stem from a man younger than 30 in good health. Each CDR3 is given with its conserved first and last residue.

TRBJ2-3,TRBV27,CARKGTKGTDTQYF
TRBJ2-2,TRBV5-1,CASSFGTNTGELFF
TRBJ2-1,TRBV30,CAWNGFNEQFF
TRBJ2-5,TRBV7-7,CASGVGGDETQYF
TRBJ2-4,TRBV6-1,CASTGGVANIQYF
TRBJ2-2,TRBV20-1,CSATALVGPRGGELFF
TRBJ2-2,TRBV5-1,CASRLYGTGRTGELFF
TRBJ1-1,TRBV12-5,CASGSDRKYEAFF
TRBJ2-2,TRBV4-1,CASSQDVLAGGPNTGELFF
TRBJ1-1,TRBV10-3,CAIFGISKTQKPEAFF
TRBJ2-2,TRBV15,CATSSFGRPNTGELFF
TRBJ2-7,TRBV28,CASSLDGSRYEQYF
TRBJ2-1,TRBV7-8,CASSHTSGRHNEQFF
TRBJ2-1,TRBV6-2/TRBV6-3,CASSPGLDLYNEQFF
TRBJ2-3,TRBV11-1,CASSLATGLGADTQYF
TRBJ2-3,TRBV12-5,CASGRDGDRLGDTQYF
TRBJ2-5,TRBV7-2,CASSLYAGSPETQYF
TRBJ2-2,TRBV20-1,CSADRGHTGELFF
TRBJ2-7,TRBV7-6,CASSLGPGQGAWEQYF
TRBJ2-1,TRBV4-3,CASSQEQVQSGEQFF
TRBJ2-5,TRBV5-1,CASSLGDGAQETQYF
TRBJ1-5,TRBV11-1,CASSRTGFGAPRNQPQHF
TRBJ1-2,TRBV9,CASSVGSGGTGYTF
TRBJ2-7,TRBV15,CATSRADRGIINEQYF
TRBJ2-2,TRBV12-3/TRBV12-4,CASIPEKNTGELFF
TRBJ2-1,TRBV6-2/TRBV6-3,CASSRGWKLGEQFF
TRBJ2-5,TRBV7-3,CASSRGLAGVETQYF
TRBJ2-5,TRBV20-1,CSAAGTSGFQETQYF
TRBJ2-6,TRBV12-3/TRBV12-4,CASSLKGLAGANVLTF
TRBJ2-3,TRBV10-2,CASRAGRAADTQYF
TRBJ2-5,TRBV7-7,CASSPGTHQETQYF
TRBJ2-1,TRBV6-4,CASSLSSGFPYNEQFF
TRBJ2-7,TRBV27,CASGLGEQYF
TRBJ2-7,TRBV10-3,CATLQGGGDRRLEQYF
TRBJ1-2,TRBV24-1,CATSDLLSDYGYTF
TRBJ1-5,TRBV20-1,CSARPRGAGNQPQHF
TRBJ2-1,TRBV7-9,CASTLTSTYEQFF
TRBJ1-5,TRBV20-1,CSARPSGTGRVPQHF
TRBJ1-5,TRBV4-3,CASSQELNQPQHF
TRBJ2-1,TRBV3-1,CASSQVKMSSANEQFF
TRBJ1-4,TRBV10-3,CAISELGTGTEKLFF
TRBJ1-6,TRBV27,CASSSIEVIYSPLHF
TRBJ1-3,TRBV12-3/TRBV12-4,CASSQRGSSGNTIYF
TRBJ2-4,TRBV7-9,CASSQWRGGRFKNIQYF
TRBJ2-2,TRBV2,CASTLDRVSGELFF
TRBJ2-7,TRBV28,CASSSSRDPYEQYF
TRBJ2-7,TRBV6-5,CASSYYTGTGVNEQYF
TRBJ2-7,TRBV7-9,CASTFTGSYEQYF
TRBJ1-1,TRBV3-1,CASSQGHRNTEAFF
TRBJ2-6,TRBV7-3,CASSSPEGAPGANVLTF
TRBJ2-2,TRBV12-3/TRBV12-4,CASIIRTGELFF
TRBJ2-6,TRBV29-1,CSVSSSGANVLTF
TRBJ2-1,TRBV5-1,CASSTGGVSNEQFF
TRBJ2-1,TRBV7-9,CASSLWVGGSYNEQFF
TRBJ2-2,TRBV9,CASSVGGTLNTGELFF
TRBJ2-3,TRBV29-1,CSVEGGTRTDTQYF
TRBJ2-1,TRBV4-2,CASSLGGEDEQFF